This paragraph reports one TCR beta chain. What it binds is not known. The trim removed 4 bases at V and 5 bases at J, leaving 5 bases unmatched. This CDR3 is 15 amino acids long. Germline V CDR1 and CDR2: MNHNS, SASEGT. The record originates from a study of cytomegalovirus exposure and HLA in healthy donors. Study conclusions and caveats: Three CMV-associated chains proved CMV antigen-specific in vitro. Rarity characterized most TCR sequences, yet some public TCRs appeared in many donors.

Using immunoSEQ multiplex PCR, the repertoire was profiled, and TCRdb retains in-frame clones only, with some absent. The profile shows 150,000 to 200,000 clones, more than 80% of them singletons. The chain joins TRBV6-1 to TRBJ1-5, with 10 positions matching TRBD1. The specimen sequenced was PBMCs. The source of this sequence is a woman under 30 in good health and CMV-seropositive. CDR3 region: CASSGRDRGDQPQHF. The CDR3 nucleotides read TGTGCCAGCAGTGGCCGGGACAGGGGCGATCAGCCCCAGCATTTT.